The present T cell receptor (beta chain) was sequenced within a study of T cell repertoires in cytomegalovirus infection. Background on the study: Shared public TCR beta signatures pointed to both CMV infection and a matching HLA type.

The table lists this clonotype with many counts. One entry per CDR3 protein, called by TCRdb with MiXCR from the reads. The sample includes some 600,000 distinct CDR3 sequences, about 24% seen only once; the top ten take roughly 8%. This CDR3 region has 14 residues. Between the trimmed V and J ends, which lost 0 bases and 5 bases, there was a span of 11 bases. From germline, CDR1 is SGHVS and CDR2 FNYEAQ. The chain uses TRBV7-6 and TRBJ2-7; D possibly matches TRBD1 or TRBD2 (6 bases each). Sequences were obtained from CD8+ T cells from PBMCs. This clonotype originated in a human donor in good health (CMV status not recorded). Some clones in this sample may be carry-over from other donors' samples. The CDR3 region is CASSLASGGDEQYF. CDR3 DNA: TGTGCCAGCAGCTTAGCGTCCGGGGGCGACGAGCAGTACTTC.